This TCR beta chain was identified during a study of blood T cells in healthy people across ages. Per germline, CDR1 MNHEY and CDR2 SVGAGI. Trimming at V came to 5 bases and at J to 5 bases, leaving 11 bases not matched to a gene. The CDR3 is 15 amino acids. As regards this clonotype: Its matching antigen is unknown.

Together with a sample-barcoded 5' primer, a J-beta primer mix was included in a second PCR lasting about 6 to 11 cycles. All cDNA molecules were each tagged by a template-switch adaptor with 12 random nucleotides. TCRdb re-called the 5' RACE reads with MiXCR, one entry per CDR3 protein. Seen here are approximately 600,000 distinct CDR3 sequences, under 70% observed once, and the top ten hold 30% to 45%. Whole-study results and caveats: Whereas aged donors had fewer naive CD4+ cells, long-lived donors had more of them and higher diversity.

Sample donors were healthy Caucasian individuals that came from Russia, aged roughly 6 to 100. Total RNA, at least 6 micrograms per sample, came from PBMCs. The sample taken for sequencing was blood. The chain recombines TRBV6-5 with TRBJ2-5; 7 positions agree with TRBD2. This clonotype was obtained from a man in his 60s in good health. The CDR3 nucleotides read TGTGCCAGCAGTCGGGGGGACGGAGAATGGGAGACCCAGTACTTC. Protein sequence: CASSRGDGEWETQYF.